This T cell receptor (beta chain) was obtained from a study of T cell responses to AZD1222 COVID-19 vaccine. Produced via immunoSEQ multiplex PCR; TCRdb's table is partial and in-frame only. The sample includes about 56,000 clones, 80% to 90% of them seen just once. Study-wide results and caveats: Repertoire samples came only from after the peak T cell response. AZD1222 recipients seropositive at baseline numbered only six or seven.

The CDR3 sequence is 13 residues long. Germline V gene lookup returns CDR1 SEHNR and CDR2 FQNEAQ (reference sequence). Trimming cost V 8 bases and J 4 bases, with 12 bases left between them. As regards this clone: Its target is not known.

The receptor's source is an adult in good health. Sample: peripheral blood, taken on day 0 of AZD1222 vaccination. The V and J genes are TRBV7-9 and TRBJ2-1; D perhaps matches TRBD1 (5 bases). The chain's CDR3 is CASQGATYNEQFF. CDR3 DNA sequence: TGTGCCAGCCAAGGGGCAACATACAATGAGCAGTTCTTC.